Listed below are T cell receptor beta chains from one sample, sequenced in a study of post-analysis software for immune sequencing data. TCRdb reprocessed the PCR reads via MiXCR and lists one record per CDR3 protein. The table includes some 800,000 distinct CDR3 sequences, under 60% detected once. Sample: blood. The receptors stem from a girl aged 5 to 17 with multiple sclerosis. The CDR3 runs from the conserved cysteine through the conserved F or W. The D gene is left open where the match is weak. Some rows have no size entry. The others give once, few or many, or a class for an expanded clone.

TRBV7-2	.	TRBJ2-3	few	CASRVGLGTDTQYF	TGTGCCAGCAGAGTCGGGCTCGGCACAGATACGCAGTATTTT
TRBV5-4	.	TRBJ2-5	.	CASSSDLTKGHSPWEQYF	TGTGCCAGCAGCTCGGATCTAACTAAGGGCCATAGCCCATGGGAGCAGTACTTC
TRBV7-3	TRBD2	TRBJ2-5	.	CAGSSTGGGQETQYF	TGTGCCGGCAGCTCTACGGGAGGAGGCCAAGAGACCCAGTACTTC
TRBV20-1	.	TRBJ2-7	.	CSAQSGGGMTYEQYF	TGCAGTGCACAAAGCGGAGGGGGGATGACCTACGAGCAGTACTTC
TRBV6-6	.	TRBJ2-1	few	CASSYPGPAIYNEQFF	TGTGCCAGCAGTTACCCGGGACCGGCGATTTACAATGAGCAGTTCTTC
TRBV24-1	TRBD2	TRBJ2-7	.	CATSPTGAGAYEQYF	TGTGCCACCAGCCCTACGGGAGCGGGAGCCTACGAGCAGTACTTC
TRBV7-9	TRBD2	TRBJ2-1	.	CASSLGVAGGHNEQFF	TGTGCCAGCAGCTTAGGCGTAGCGGGAGGGCACAATGAGCAGTTCTTC
TRBV7-6	TRBD2	TRBJ2-7	.	CASSLVSSGEQYF	TGTGCCAGCAGCTTAGTCTCTAGCGGCGAGCAGTACTTC
TRBV7-6	.	TRBJ1-4	.	CASSLNRASGEKLFF	TGTGCCAGCAGCTTAAACAGGGCGTCCGGCGAAAAACTGTTTTTT
TRBV6-2/TRBV6-3	TRBD2	TRBJ2-1	.	CASSYTLAGDYDEQFF	TGTGCCAGCAGTTACACCCTAGCGGGAGATTATGATGAGCAGTTCTTC
TRBV24-1	.	TRBJ1-5	.	CATSDSQGKRPQHF	TGTGCCACCAGTGATTCTCAGGGGAAGCGGCCCCAGCATTTT
TRBV20-1	TRBD1	TRBJ2-3	.	CSASLPRQGAVGTDTQYF	TGCAGTGCTAGTCTTCCCCGGCAGGGGGCAGTCGGCACAGATACGCAGTATTTT
TRBV29-1	TRBD1	TRBJ2-3	.	CSVQKPGQGLDTQYF	TGCAGCGTCCAAAAACCGGGACAGGGATTAGATACGCAGTATTTT
TRBV30	.	TRBJ1-2	.	CAWAPGGSLGYGYTF	TGTGCCTGGGCCCCCGGCGGGAGTCTAGGCTATGGCTACACCTTC
TRBV2	TRBD2	TRBJ2-5	few	CAGSTSGTGETQYF	TGTGCCGGGTCGACTAGCGGTACGGGAGAGACCCAGTACTTC
TRBV4-2	TRBD2	TRBJ2-7	.	CASSQDKTGTSGKTYEQYF	TGTGCCAGCAGCCAAGACAAAACCGGGACTAGCGGAAAAACTTACGAGCAGTACTTC
TRBV27	.	TRBJ2-7	many	CASSLGRSSYEQYF	TGTGCCAGCAGTTTAGGTAGGAGCTCCTACGAGCAGTACTTC
TRBV4-2	.	TRBJ2-1	.	CASSQDSRGVYNEQFF	TGTGCCAGCAGCCAAGATTCCAGGGGAGTCTACAATGAGCAGTTCTTC
TRBV11-2	.	TRBJ2-7	.	CASSQRQRAYEQYF	TGTGCCAGCAGCCAACGACAGAGAGCCTACGAGCAGTACTTC
TRBV6-5	.	TRBJ1-2	once	CASSYSAEPRGYTF	TGTGCCAGCAGTTACTCGGCAGAACCACGCGGCTACACCTTC
TRBV5-1	.	TRBJ2-7	few	CASSLQRQAGNYEQYF	TGCGCCAGCAGCTTGCAGCGCCAGGCAGGAAATTACGAGCAGTACTTC
TRBV20-1	TRBD1	TRBJ1-1	.	CSARGQGDAEAFF	TGCAGTGCTAGGGGACAGGGGGACGCTGAAGCTTTCTTT
TRBV12-3/TRBV12-4	.	TRBJ2-7	.	CASSFLGPRGEQYF	TGTGCCAGCAGTTTTTTGGGCCCCAGGGGCGAGCAGTACTTC
TRBV18	.	TRBJ2-5	.	CASSPGLDNEQYF	TGTGCCAGCTCACCAGGTTTGGACAATGAGCAGTACTTC
TRBV3-1	.	TRBJ2-7	once	CASSQDTASLEQYF	TGTGCCAGCAGCCAAGATACCGCCAGTCTCGAGCAGTACTTC
TRBV10-3	.	TRBJ2-1	once	CAITSGSYNEQFF	TGTGCCATCACTAGTGGGTCCTACAATGAGCAGTTCTTC
TRBV12-3/TRBV12-4	TRBD1	TRBJ1-2	.	CASSLVPGQAIYGYTF	TGTGCCAGCAGTTTGGTGCCGGGACAGGCAATCTATGGCTACACCTTC
TRBV20-1	TRBD1	TRBJ2-7	.	CSARAAGTAYEQYF	TGCAGTGCTAGAGCCGCCGGGACAGCCTACGAGCAGTACTTC
TRBV29-1	TRBD1	TRBJ2-5	.	CSIEVLAGTGKETQYF	TGCAGCATTGAAGTTTTAGCCGGGACAGGGAAAGAGACCCAGTACTTC
TRBV4-1	.	TRBJ1-1	.	CASSQEPSPQGTEAFF	TGCGCCAGCAGCCAAGAACCGTCTCCACAGGGCACTGAAGCTTTCTTT